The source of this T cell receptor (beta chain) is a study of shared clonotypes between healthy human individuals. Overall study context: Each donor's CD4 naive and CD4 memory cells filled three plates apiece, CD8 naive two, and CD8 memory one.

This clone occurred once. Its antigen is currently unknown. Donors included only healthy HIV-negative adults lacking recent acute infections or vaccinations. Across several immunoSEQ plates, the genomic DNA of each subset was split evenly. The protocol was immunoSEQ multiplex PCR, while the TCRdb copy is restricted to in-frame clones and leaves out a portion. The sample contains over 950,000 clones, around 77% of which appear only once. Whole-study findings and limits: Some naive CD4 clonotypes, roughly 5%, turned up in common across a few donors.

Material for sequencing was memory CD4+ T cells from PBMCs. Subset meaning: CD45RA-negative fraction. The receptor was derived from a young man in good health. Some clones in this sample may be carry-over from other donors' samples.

This CDR3 reads CASSLGRTALQETQYF. The DNA for the CDR3 is TGCGCCAGCAGCTTGGGACGGACAGCTCTTCAAGAGACCCAGTACTTC. This chain uses TRBV5-1 with TRBJ2-5; TRBD1 is a possible D gene (6 bases). V shed 0 bases and J shed 2 bases, with 14 bases lying between them. Germline CDR1 is SGHRS and CDR2 is YFSETQ. The CDR3 is made up of 16 amino acids.